The sequence of this TCR beta chain was determined in a study of shared clonotypes between healthy human individuals. About the research overall: The study used three CD4 naive, three CD4 memory, two CD8 naive and one CD8 memory plate per donor.

The genomic DNA of each subset was split evenly across several immunoSEQ plates. About 200 ng DNA, about 28,000 T cell genomes, went into each sorted-subset replicate PCR. The authors' processing: Filtering differed because ImmunoSEQ produced junction-only sequences that carried no quality scores. Method: immunoSEQ multiplex PCR; TCRdb's copy keeps in-frame clones and lacks some. Clonal size and the V and J genes are those of that table, whereas D and trimming came from the DNA. The sample carries 760,000 or so clones, approximately 97% recorded once. CD45RO-negative, CCR7-selected cells formed the naive CD8 fraction, which excluded terminally differentiated effector memory CD45RA+ cells. Germline V lookup: CDR1 SGHDN, CDR2 FVKESK. Trimming took off 5 bases at V and 1 base at J, with 18 bases between the two ends. The CDR3 contains 16 residues.

The rearrangement uses TRBV14 and TRBJ2-7; maybe TRBD1 (5 bases). The sequenced sample was naive CD8+ T cells sorted from blood. The origin of this receptor is a man aged 25 to 40 in good health. CDR3 nucleotide sequence: TGTGCCAGCAGCTACGGGCATGGTTCAGGGTCCTACGAGCAGTACTTC. It yields the protein CASSYGHGSGSYEQYF.